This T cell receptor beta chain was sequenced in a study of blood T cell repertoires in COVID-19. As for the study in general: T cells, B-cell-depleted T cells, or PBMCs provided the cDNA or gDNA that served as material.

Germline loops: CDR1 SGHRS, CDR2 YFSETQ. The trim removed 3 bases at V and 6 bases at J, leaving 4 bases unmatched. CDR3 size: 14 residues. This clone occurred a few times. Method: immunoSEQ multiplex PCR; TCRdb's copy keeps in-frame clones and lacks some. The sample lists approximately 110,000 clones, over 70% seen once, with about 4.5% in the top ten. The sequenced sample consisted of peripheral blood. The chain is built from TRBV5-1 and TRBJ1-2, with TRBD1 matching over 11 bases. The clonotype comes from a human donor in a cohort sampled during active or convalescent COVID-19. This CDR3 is CASSYRTGGDGYTF. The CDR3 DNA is TGCGCCAGCAGCTATAGGACAGGGGGCGATGGCTACACCTTC.